The next 15 T cell receptor beta chains were all read from a single sample in a study of T cell responses to AZD1222 COVID-19 vaccine. Profiled with immunoSEQ multiplex PCR; TCRdb holds only in-frame clones, not every one. The sample lists 130,000 to 150,000 clones, about nine tenths occurring once. The sample consisted of peripheral blood, taken on day 0 of AZD1222 vaccination. These receptors all stem from an adult in good health.

The rearrangement joins TRBV7-2 to TRBJ2-1; a weak D match, TRBD1 (7 bases). Germline CDR1 and CDR2: SGHTA and FQGNSA. This CDR3 contains 14 residues. Trimming removed 7 bases from V and 9 bases from J, with 19 bases in between. In DNA, the CDR3 is TGTGCCAGCAACCCAGGGGGGTCCGCGATTGAGCAGTTCTTC. The encoded protein is CASNPGGSAIEQFF.

The V and J genes are TRBV7-8 and TRBJ2-7, with D unresolved. The CDR3 spans 13 residues. Germline V CDR1 and CDR2: SGHVS, FQNEAQ. Between the trimmed V and J ends, which lost 1 base and 7 bases, there was a span of 11 bases. CDR3 residues: CASSLDQRWEQYF. CDR3 DNA sequence: TGTGCCAGCAGCTTAGATCAGCGTTGGGAGCAGTACTTC. Supplemented by reference TRBV7-8 and TRBJ2-7, the full variable domain reads GAGVSQSPRYKVAKRGQDVALRCDPISGHVSLFWYQQALGQGPEFLTYFQNEAQLDKSGLPSDRFFAERPEGSVSTLKIQRTQQEDSAVYLCASSLDQRWEQYFGPGTRLTVT.

This clone came up a few times. This chain uses TRBV6-5 with TRBJ1-2; TRBD1 is a possible D gene (6 bases). The CDR3 has 14 amino acids. CDR1 is MNHEY, CDR2 SVGAGI, per germline. The V gene lost 6 bases and the J gene lost 8 bases, with 19 bases spanning the gap. The CDR3 DNA sequence: TGTGCCAGCAGGCCCGGGACATCGCAAATGGGCTACACCTTC. Amino acids: CASRPGTSQMGYTF.

The chain links TRBV28 to TRBJ1-4; 8 bases align to TRBD1. The CDR3 covers 16 residues. V dropped 1 base and J dropped 3; count of bases not matched to a gene: 4. Germline CDR1 MDHEN, CDR2 SYDVKM. CDR3: CASSLSGQGPNEKLFF. CDR3 DNA sequence: TGTGCCAGCAGTTTATCAGGACAGGGCCCTAATGAAAAACTGTTTTTT.

The chain links TRBV11-3 to TRBJ2-5, with D possibly matching TRBD2 (6 bases). V lost 6 bases to trimming and J lost 2 bases, with 10 bases between them. The CDR3 covers 13 residues. Per germline, CDR1 SGHNT and CDR2 YENEEA. The CDR3 protein is CASRGLGQETQYF. CDR3 nucleotide sequence: TGTGCCAGCAGGGGACTGGGACAAGAGACCCAGTACTTC.

The chain joins TRBV19 to TRBJ1-2; D uncertain. Germline CDR1 LNHDA, CDR2 SQIVND (reference sequence). The CDR3 consists of 14 residues. Trimming removed 2 bases from V and 4 bases from J, with 11 bases in between. CDR3 amino acids: CASSITGPFYGYTF. DNA for the CDR3: TGTGCCAGTAGTATAACTGGGCCGTTCTATGGCTACACCTTC.

J is TRBJ2-1 and V is TRBV28; no definite D call. The germline CDR1 and CDR2 sequences are MDHEN and SYDVKM. V gave up 3 bases and J gave up 3 bases, with 9 bases separating them. The CDR3 is 14 amino acids. CDR3 DNA: TGTGCCAGCAGTTTTCCTGTTGTCTACAATGAGCAGTTCTTC. Translating it yields CASSFPVVYNEQFF.

The rearrangement links TRBV6-5 to TRBJ1-1; D is unclear. The germline V gene has CDR1 MNHEY and CDR2 SVGAGI. V lost 7 bases and J lost 1, with 10 bases in between. This CDR3 contains 13 residues. The CDR3 spells CASKRLSNTEAFF. The CDR3 DNA follows: TGTGCCAGCAAACGACTATCGAACACTGAAGCTTTCTTT.

The chain's CDR3 is CASRGGTAEQYF. The CDR3 coding sequence is TGTGCCAGCCGGGGCGGGACGGCGGAGCAGTACTTC. This chain connects TRBV6-5 to TRBJ2-7; maybe TRBD2 (6 bases). In germline, CDR1 is MNHEY, CDR2 SVGAGI. The V and J ends lost 8 bases and 7 bases respectively, with 15 bases between them. This CDR3 spans 12 amino acids.

The genes are TRBV6-5 and TRBJ1-5; a possible D gene is TRBD1 (5 bases). The germline gives CDR1 MNHEY, CDR2 SVGAGI. V dropped 7 bases and J dropped 7 bases, with 17 bases sitting between them. The CDR3 runs 14 residues. The CDR3 spells CASNQVGGEQPQHF. In DNA form, the CDR3 reads TGTGCCAGCAACCAAGTCGGGGGAGAACAGCCCCAGCATTTT.

The V and J genes are TRBV6-5 and TRBJ1-1; D perhaps matches TRBD1 (6 bases). Per germline, CDR1 MNHEY and CDR2 SVGAGI. Trimming took 3 bases from V and 0 from J, leaving 8 bases between them. This CDR3 contains 14 residues. In DNA, the CDR3 is TGTGCCAGCAGTTATCAGGGGATGAACACTGAAGCTTTCTTT. As protein: CASSYQGMNTEAFF.

V is TRBV6-5 and J is TRBJ1-3; D gene unclear. Germline lookup yields CDR1 MNHEY and CDR2 SVGAGI. CDR3 length: 12 residues. V was cut by 7 bases and J by 0 bases, with 4 bases left in between. The CDR3, as DNA: TGTGCCAGCACAATCTCTGGAAACACCATATATTTT. Its translation: CASTISGNTIYF.

This clone appeared a few times. The CDR3, as DNA: TGTGCCAGTAGTATAGGGGGACAGTATAGCAATCAGCCCCAGCATTTT. This translates into CASSIGGQYSNQPQHF. The chain combines TRBV19 with TRBJ1-5; TRBD1 matches 7 bases. CDR1 LNHDA and CDR2 SQIVND come from the germline V gene (reference sequence). V was clipped by 1 base and J by 0 bases; unmatched bases: 3. There are 16 residues in the CDR3.

This clone was counted a single time. This chain links TRBV7-6 with TRBJ2-7, with 9 bases that match TRBD1. CDR1 is SGHVS, CDR2 FNYEAQ, per germline. V gave up 4 bases and J gave up 3 bases; unmatched junction bases: 4. CDR3 length: 14 amino acids. The CDR3 sequence is CASSWGGQGYEQYF. CDR3 sequence (DNA): TGTGCCAGCAGCTGGGGGGGACAGGGCTACGAGCAGTACTTC.

On this clone itself: The junction departs from the called germline gene at one end, perhaps through a read error. The chain uses TRBV7-7 and TRBJ1-1; 11 nucleotides agree with TRBD1. Germline CDR1 reads SSHAT; CDR2 reads FNYEAQ (reference sequence). This CDR3 comprises 16 residues. The CDR3 nucleotides are TGTGCTAGCAGCCCCGCCGTGGGACAGGGGGTTTCTGAAGCTTTCTTT. Its protein is CASSPAVGQGVSEAFF. Looking up the rest from reference TRBV7-7 and TRBJ1-1 gives the full variable domain: GAGVSQSPRYKVTKRGQDVTLRCDPISSHATLYWYQQALGQGPEFLTYFNYEAQPDKSGLPSDRFSAERPEGSISTLTIQRTEQRDSAMYRCASSPAVGQGVSEAFFGQGTRLTVV.